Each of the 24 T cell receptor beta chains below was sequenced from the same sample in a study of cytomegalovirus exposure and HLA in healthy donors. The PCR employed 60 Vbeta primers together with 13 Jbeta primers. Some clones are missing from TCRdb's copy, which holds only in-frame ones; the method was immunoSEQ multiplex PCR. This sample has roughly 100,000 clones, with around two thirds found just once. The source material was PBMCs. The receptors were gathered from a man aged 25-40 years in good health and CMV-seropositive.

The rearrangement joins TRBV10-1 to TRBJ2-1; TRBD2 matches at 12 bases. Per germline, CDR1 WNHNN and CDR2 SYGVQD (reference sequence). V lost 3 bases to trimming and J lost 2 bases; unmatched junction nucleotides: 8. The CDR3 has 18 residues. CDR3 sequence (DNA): TGCGCCAGCAGTGAAAGTTCTAGCGGGGGGGCCCCCTACAATGAGCAGTTCTTC. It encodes CASSESSSGGAPYNEQFF.

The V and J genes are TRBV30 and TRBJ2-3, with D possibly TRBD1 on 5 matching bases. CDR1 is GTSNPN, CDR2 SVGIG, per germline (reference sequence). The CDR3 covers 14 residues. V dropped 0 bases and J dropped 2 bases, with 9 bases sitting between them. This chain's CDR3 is CAWSVKGATDTQYF. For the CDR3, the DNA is TGTGCCTGGAGTGTAAAAGGGGCCACAGATACGCAGTATTTT.

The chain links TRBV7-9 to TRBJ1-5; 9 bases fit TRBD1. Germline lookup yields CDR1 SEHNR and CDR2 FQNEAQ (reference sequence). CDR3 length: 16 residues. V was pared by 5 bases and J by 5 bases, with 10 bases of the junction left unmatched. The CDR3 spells CASSPGTGGADQPQHF. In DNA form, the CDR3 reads TGTGCCAGCAGCCCAGGCACAGGGGGCGCCGATCAGCCCCAGCATTTT.

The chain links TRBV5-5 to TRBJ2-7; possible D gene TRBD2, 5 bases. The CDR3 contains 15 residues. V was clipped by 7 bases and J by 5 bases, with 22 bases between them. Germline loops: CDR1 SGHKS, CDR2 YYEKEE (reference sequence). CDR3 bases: TGTGCCAGCGGAGACCCTCTTCGGGGTTGGAACGAGCAGTACTTC. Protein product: CASGDPLRGWNEQYF.

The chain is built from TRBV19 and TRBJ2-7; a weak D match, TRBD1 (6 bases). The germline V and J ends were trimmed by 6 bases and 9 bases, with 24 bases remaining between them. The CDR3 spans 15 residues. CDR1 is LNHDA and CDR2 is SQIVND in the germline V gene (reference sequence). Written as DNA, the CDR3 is TGTGCCAGTAGGCCCCGGGACACTGGAGACCCTGGGCAGTACTTC. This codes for CASRPRDTGDPGQYF. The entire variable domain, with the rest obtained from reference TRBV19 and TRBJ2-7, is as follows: DGGITQSPKYLFRKEGQNVTLSCEQNLNHDAMYWYRQDPGQGLRLIYYSQIVNDFQKGDIAEGYSVSREKKESFPLTVTSAQKNPTAFYLCASRPRDTGDPGQYFGPGTRLTVT.

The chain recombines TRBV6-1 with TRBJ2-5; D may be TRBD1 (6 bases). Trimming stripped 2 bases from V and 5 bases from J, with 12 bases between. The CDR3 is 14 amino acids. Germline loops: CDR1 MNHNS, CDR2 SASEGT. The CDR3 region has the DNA TGTGCCAGCAGTGAATGGACAGATGGGGAGACCCAGTACTTC. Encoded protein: CASSEWTDGETQYF.

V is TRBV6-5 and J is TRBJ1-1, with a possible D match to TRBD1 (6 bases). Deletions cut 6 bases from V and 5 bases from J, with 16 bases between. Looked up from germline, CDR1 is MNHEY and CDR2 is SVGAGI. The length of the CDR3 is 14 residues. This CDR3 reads CASSRGASSTEAFF. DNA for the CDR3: TGTGCCAGCAGCCGGGGGGCGAGTTCAACTGAAGCTTTCTTT.

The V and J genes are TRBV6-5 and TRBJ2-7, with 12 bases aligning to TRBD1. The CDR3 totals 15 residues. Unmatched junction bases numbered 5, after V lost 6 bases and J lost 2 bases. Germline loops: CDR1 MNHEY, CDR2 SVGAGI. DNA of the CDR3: TGTGCCAGCAGACGAGGGGACAGGGGGCCCTACGAGCAGTACTTC. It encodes CASRRGDRGPYEQYF.

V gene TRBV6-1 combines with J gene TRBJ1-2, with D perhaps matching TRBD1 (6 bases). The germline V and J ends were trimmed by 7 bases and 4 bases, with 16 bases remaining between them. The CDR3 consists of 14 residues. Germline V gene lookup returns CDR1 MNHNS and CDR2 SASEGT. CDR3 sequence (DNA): TGTGCCAGCACCAGAGGAGGACAGTCCTATGGCTACACCTTC. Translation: CASTRGGQSYGYTF.

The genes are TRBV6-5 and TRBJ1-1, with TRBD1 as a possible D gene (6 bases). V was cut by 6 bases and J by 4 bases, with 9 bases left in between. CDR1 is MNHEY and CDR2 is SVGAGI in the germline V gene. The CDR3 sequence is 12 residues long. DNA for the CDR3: TGTGCCAGCAGCACACAGGGCACTGAAGCTTTCTTT. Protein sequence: CASSTQGTEAFF.

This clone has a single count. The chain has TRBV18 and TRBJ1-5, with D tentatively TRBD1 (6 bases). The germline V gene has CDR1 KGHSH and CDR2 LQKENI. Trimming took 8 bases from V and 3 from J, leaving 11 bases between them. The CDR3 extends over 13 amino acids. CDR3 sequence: CASQGQLNQPQHF. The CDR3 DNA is TGTGCCAGCCAGGGACAACTCAATCAGCCCCAGCATTTT.

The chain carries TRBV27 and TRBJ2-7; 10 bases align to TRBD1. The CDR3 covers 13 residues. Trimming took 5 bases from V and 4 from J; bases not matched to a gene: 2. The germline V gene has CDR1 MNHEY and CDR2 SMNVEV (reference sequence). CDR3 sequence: CASSGQGVYEQYF. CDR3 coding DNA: TGTGCCAGCAGTGGACAGGGGGTATACGAGCAGTACTTC.

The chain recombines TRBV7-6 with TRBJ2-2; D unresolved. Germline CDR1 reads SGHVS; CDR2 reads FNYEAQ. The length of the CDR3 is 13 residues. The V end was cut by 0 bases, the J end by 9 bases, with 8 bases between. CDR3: CASSLAVDWELFF. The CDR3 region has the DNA TGTGCCAGCAGCTTAGCGGTAGATTGGGAGCTGTTTTTT.

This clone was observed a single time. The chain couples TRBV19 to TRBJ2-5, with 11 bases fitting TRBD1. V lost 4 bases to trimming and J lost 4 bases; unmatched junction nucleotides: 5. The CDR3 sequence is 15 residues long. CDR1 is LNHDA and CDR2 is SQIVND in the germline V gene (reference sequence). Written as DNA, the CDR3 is TGTGCCAGTAGTACCGGGACAGGGGGGGGAGAGACCCAGTACTTC. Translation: CASSTGTGGGETQYF.

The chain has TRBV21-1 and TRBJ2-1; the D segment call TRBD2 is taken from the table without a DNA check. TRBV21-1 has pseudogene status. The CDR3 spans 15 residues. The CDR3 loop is CASSSGLAGDNEQFF. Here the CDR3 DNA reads TGTGCCAGCAGCAGCGGACTAGCGGGGGACAATGAGCAGTTCTTC.

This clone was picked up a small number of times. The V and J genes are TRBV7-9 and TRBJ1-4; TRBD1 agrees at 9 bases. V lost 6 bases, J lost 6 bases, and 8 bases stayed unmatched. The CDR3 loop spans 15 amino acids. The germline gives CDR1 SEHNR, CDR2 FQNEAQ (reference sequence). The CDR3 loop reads CASSYQTGGHEKLFF. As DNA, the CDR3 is TGTGCCAGCAGTTATCAGACAGGGGGTCATGAAAAACTGTTTTTT.

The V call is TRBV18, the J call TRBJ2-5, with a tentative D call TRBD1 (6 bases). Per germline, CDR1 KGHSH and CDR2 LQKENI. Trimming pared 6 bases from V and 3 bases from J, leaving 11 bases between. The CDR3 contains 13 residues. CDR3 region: CASSLDSKETQYF. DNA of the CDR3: TGTGCCAGCTCCCTGGACAGTAAAGAGACCCAGTACTTC.

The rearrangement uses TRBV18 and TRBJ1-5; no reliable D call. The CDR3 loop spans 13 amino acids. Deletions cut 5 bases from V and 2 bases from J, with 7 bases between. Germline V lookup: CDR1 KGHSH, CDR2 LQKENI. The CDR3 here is CASSRSGNQPQHF. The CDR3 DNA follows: TGTGCCAGCTCAAGAAGCGGCAATCAGCCCCAGCATTTT.

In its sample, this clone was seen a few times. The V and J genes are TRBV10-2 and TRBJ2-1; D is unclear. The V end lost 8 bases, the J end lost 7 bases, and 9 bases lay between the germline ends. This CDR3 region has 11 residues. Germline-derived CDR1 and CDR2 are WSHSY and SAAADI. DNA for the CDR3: TGCGCCAGCTCAGACACTAATGAGCAGTTCTTC. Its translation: CASSDTNEQFF.

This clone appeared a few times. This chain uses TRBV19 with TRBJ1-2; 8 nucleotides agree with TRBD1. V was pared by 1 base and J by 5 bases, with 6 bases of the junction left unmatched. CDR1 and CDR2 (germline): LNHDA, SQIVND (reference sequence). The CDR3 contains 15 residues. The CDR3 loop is CASSIAGQARYGYTF. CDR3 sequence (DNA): TGTGCCAGTAGTATAGCGGGACAGGCCCGATATGGCTACACCTTC.

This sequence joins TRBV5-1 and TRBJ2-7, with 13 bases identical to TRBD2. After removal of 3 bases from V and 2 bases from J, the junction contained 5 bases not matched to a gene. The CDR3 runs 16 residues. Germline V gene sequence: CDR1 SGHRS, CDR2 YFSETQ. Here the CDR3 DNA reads TGCGCCAGCAGCTGGACACTAGCGGGGGGGGCCTACGAGCAGTACTTC. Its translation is CASSWTLAGGAYEQYF.

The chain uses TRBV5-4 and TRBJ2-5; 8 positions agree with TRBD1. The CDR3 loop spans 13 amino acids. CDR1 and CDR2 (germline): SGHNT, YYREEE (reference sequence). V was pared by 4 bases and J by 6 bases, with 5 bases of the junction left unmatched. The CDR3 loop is CASSLDRDKTQYF. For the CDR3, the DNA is TGTGCCAGCAGCCTGGACAGGGATAAGACCCAGTACTTC.

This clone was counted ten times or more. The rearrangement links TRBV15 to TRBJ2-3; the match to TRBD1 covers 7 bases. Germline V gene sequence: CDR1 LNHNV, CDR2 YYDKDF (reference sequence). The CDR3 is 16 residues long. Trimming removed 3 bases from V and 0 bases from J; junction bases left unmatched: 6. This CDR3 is CATSSADRTSTDTQYF. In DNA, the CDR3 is TGTGCCACCAGCAGCGCGGACAGGACTAGCACAGATACGCAGTATTTT.

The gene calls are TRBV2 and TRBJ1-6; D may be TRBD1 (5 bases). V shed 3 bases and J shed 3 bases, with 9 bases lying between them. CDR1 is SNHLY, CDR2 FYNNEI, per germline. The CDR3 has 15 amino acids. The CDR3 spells CASSEEGRYNSPLHF. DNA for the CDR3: TGTGCCAGCAGTGAGGAGGGACGCTATAATTCACCCCTCCACTTT.